The rows below give T cell receptor beta chains drawn from one sample of a study of cytomegalovirus exposure and HLA in healthy donors. Repertoires were generated with immunoSEQ multiplex PCR, while TCRdb's copy carries only in-frame clones and drops some. This sample has more than 70,000 clones, with 77% found just once. Source material: PBMCs. The receptors originated from a man aged 50-60 years in good health and CMV-seropositive. CDR3s include the opening cysteine and the closing phenylalanine or tryptophan. The D gene is left open where the match is weak.

d_gene	v_gene	j_gene	CDR3aa
-	TRBV27	TRBJ2-5	CASSKFGDYQETQYF
TRBD1	TRBV30	TRBJ1-2	CAWTVAGGIGYTF
-	TRBV13	TRBJ2-3	CASSLGGGLGTDTQYF
-	TRBV7-9	TRBJ1-1	CASSLTGIIEAFF
TRBD1	TRBV11-2	TRBJ2-2	CASSLDRGQGGELFF
TRBD2	TRBV27	TRBJ2-5	CASSLAGGPKTQYF
TRBD2	TRBV11-1	TRBJ2-5	CASINTAGGSAGETQYF
-	TRBV30	TRBJ2-7	CAWSLPADREYF
-	TRBV5-8	TRBJ1-1	CASSFRTGAFF
-	TRBV10-3	TRBJ2-2	CAISVQMNTGELFF
TRBD1	TRBV7-9	TRBJ2-3	CASSDLAWTGVLDTQYF
-	TRBV6-1	TRBJ2-2	CASSELHSGELFF
-	TRBV5-1	TRBJ2-2	CASSIEGATGELFF
TRBD1	TRBV9	TRBJ2-1	CASSVWDRGSDEQFF
TRBD1	TRBV30	TRBJ2-7	CAWSGQPLQEQYF
-	TRBV27	TRBJ1-4	CASRTDGRLGTNEKLFF
TRBD1	TRBV5-1	TRBJ1-4	CASKPGQGTTNEKLFF
TRBD1	TRBV7-2	TRBJ2-5	CASSFSTGQETQYF
TRBD2	TRBV7-9	TRBJ2-1	CASSLETGAGGYNEQFF
TRBD2	TRBV5-4	TRBJ2-3	CASSLVGTSPTDTQYF
-	TRBV6-1	TRBJ2-3	CASSGERGTDTQYF
TRBD2	TRBV5-4	TRBJ2-3	CASSSGLAGYTDTQYF
-	TRBV4-1	TRBJ2-3	CASSQLLAQSTDTQYF
TRBD2	TRBV7-7	TRBJ2-2	CASSLLAGEDTGELFF
-	TRBV11-2	TRBJ2-3	CASRSWGRETDTQYF
TRBD2	TRBV7-6	TRBJ2-1	CASSLALSGGAYNEQFF
-	TRBV28	TRBJ1-5	CASSLQGNQPQHF
-	TRBV5-6	TRBJ1-1	CASSWDKNTEAFF
-	TRBV10-1	TRBJ2-2	CASSPTPRGSNTGELFF
TRBD1	TRBV19	TRBJ2-6	CASSLRDRVCLTF
TRBD2	TRBV5-1	TRBJ2-3	CASRDGTSGRYTDTQYF
TRBD1	TRBV9	TRBJ1-5	CASSLDRGQFNSNQPQHF
-	TRBV30	TRBJ2-1	CAWSGIGGEQFF
TRBD1	TRBV9	TRBJ2-2	CASSIVGQGASGGELFF
TRBD1	TRBV6-6	TRBJ2-1	CATRDRSGGSYNEQFF
-	TRBV21-1	TRBJ1-1	CASSKGPAGGASRPTNTEAFF
-	TRBV10-3	TRBJ2-3	CAISAGSGTDTQYF
-	TRBV2	TRBJ2-7	CASSVGLVVEQYF
TRBD2	TRBV18	TRBJ2-2	CASSPNLGGTKNTGELFF
-	TRBV6-5	TRBJ1-5	CASRGGGGQPQHF
-	TRBV28	TRBJ1-5	CASIPVAGSNQPQHF